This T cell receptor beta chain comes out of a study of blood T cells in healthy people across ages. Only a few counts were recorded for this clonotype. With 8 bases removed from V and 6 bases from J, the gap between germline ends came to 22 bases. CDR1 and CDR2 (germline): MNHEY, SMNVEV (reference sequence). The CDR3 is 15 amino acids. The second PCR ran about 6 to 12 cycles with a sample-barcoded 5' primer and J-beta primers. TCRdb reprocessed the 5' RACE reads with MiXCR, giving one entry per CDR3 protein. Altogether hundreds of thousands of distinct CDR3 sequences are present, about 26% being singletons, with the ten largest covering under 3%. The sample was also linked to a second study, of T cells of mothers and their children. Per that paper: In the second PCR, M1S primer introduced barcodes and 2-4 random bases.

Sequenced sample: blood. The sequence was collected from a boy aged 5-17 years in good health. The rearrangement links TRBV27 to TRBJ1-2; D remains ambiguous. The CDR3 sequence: CASGYRARSNHGYTF. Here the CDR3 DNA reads TGTGCCAGCGGGTACCGGGCCCGCTCCAACCATGGCTACACCTTC.